Reported below is one T cell receptor (beta chain). The data were produced by immunoSEQ multiplex PCR, yet TCRdb's version contains in-frame clones alone and is incomplete. The sample has about 59,000 clones, roughly 90% seen once. Trimming pared 3 bases from V and 4 bases from J, leaving 7 bases between. The germline CDR1 and CDR2 sequences are KGHSH and LQKENI. The CDR3 totals 12 residues. This entry comes from a study of T cell changes during pregnancy in multiple sclerosis. The TCR comes from a female donor in good health, enrolled as a control in a pregnancy study. The rearrangement uses TRBV18 and TRBJ2-7; no reliable D call. Source: peripheral blood, taken in the second trimester of pregnancy. This CDR3 is CASSPSLYEQYF. The CDR3 DNA reads TGTGCCAGCTCACCGAGCTTGTACGAGCAGTACTTC.